This T cell receptor beta chain was captured by sequencing in a study of cytomegalovirus exposure and HLA in healthy donors. Whole-study findings and limits: One variant, a missense change in DCLRE1C, was linked in a later analysis to TCR beta V- and J-gene trimming.

Trimming took off 5 bases at V and 4 bases at J, with 8 bases between the two ends. Germline CDR1 LNHDA, CDR2 SQIVND (reference sequence). This CDR3 has 12 residues. Turning to this clone: The target antigen is unknown.

The primer mix had 60 Vbeta and 13 Jbeta primers. The table came from immunoSEQ multiplex PCR; TCRdb's copy has only in-frame clones and leaves some out. The data show hundreds of thousands of clones, with roughly 78% seen just once and less than 0.6% held by the top ten. This TCR derives from a boy between 5 and 17 years old in good health and CMV-seronegative. Material: PBMCs. The rearrangement uses TRBV19 and TRBJ1-1; no firm D call. The CDR3 sequence is CASSSRGTEAFF. CDR3 in DNA: TGTGCCAGTAGTTCCCGGGGCACTGAAGCTTTCTTT.